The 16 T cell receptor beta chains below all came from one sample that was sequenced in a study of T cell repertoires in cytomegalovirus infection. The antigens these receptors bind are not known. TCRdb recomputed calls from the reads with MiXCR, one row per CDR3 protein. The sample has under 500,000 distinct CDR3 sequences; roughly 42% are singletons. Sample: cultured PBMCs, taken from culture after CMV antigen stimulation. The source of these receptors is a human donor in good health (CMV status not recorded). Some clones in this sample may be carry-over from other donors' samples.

As DNA, the CDR3 is TGTGCCAGTAGTATATCGGGCCCGAACACTGAAGCTTTCTTT. Protein sequence: CASSISGPNTEAFF. The rearrangement uses TRBV19 and TRBJ1-1, with D unresolved. Germline lookup yields CDR1 LNHDA and CDR2 SQIVND (reference sequence). There are 14 residues in the CDR3. Between the trimmed V and J ends, which lost 2 bases and 1 base, there was a span of 8 bases.

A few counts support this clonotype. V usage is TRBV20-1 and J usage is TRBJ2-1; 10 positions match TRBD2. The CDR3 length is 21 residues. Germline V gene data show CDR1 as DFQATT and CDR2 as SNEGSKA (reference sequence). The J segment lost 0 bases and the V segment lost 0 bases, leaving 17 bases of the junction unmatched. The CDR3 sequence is CSARDRQGRASGSFSYNEQFF. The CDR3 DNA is TGCAGTGCTAGAGACAGACAGGGAAGGGCTAGCGGGAGTTTCTCCTACAATGAGCAGTTCTTC.

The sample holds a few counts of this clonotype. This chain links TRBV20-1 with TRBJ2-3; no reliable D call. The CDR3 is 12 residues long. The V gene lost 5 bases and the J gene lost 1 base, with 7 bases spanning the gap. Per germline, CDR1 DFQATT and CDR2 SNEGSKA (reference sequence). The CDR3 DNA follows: TGCAGTGCTGGTGGGGGCACAGATACGCAGTATTTT. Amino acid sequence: CSAGGGTDTQYF.

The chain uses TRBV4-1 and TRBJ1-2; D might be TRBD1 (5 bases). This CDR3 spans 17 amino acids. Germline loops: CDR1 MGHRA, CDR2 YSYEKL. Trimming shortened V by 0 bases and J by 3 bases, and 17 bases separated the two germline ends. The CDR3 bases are TGCGCCAGCAGCCAAGAAGGGACGGGGGGAAAGCACTATGGCTACACCTTC. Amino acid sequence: CASSQEGTGGKHYGYTF.

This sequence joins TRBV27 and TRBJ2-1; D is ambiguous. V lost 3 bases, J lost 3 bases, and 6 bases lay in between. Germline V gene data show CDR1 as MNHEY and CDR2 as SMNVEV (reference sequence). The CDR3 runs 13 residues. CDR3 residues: CASSFGVYNEQFF. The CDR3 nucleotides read TGTGCCAGCAGTTTTGGGGTCTACAATGAGCAGTTCTTC.

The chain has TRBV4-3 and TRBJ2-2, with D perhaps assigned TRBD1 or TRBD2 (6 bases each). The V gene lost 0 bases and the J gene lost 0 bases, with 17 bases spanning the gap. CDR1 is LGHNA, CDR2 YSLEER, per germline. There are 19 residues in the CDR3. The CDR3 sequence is CASSQDDLEGGSNTGELFF. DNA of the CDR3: TGCGCCAGCAGCCAAGATGACCTGGAAGGGGGGTCGAACACCGGGGAGCTGTTTTTT.

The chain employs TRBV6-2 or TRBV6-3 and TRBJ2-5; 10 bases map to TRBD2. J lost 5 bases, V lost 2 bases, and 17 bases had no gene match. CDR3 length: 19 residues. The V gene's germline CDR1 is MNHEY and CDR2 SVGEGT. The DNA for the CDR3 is TGTGCCAGCAGTTACGATATTCGGGCTAGCGGGAGTTCACTGGAGACCCAGTACTTC. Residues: CASSYDIRASGSSLETQYF.

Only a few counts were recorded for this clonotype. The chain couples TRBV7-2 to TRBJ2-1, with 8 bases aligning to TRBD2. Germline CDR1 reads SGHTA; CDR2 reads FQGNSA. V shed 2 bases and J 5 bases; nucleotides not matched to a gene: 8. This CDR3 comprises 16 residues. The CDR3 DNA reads TGTGCCAGCAGCTTAAGGTCCCGGGAGGGGGACAATGAGCAGTTCTTC. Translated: CASSLRSREGDNEQFF. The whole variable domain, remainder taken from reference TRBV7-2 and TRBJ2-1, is GAGVSQSPSNKVTEKGKDVELRCDPISGHTALYWYRQSLGQGLEFLIYFQGNSAPDKSGLPSDRFSAERTGGSVSTLTIQRTQQEDSAVYLCASSLRSREGDNEQFFGPGTRLTVL.

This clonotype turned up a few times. Here the CDR3 reads CASSLSRSGYNQPQHF. CDR3 in DNA: TGTGCCAGCAGCTTGAGTCGGTCCGGTTACAATCAGCCCCAGCATTTT. The rearrangement joins TRBV7-9 to TRBJ1-5, with D uncertain. CDR3 length equals 16 residues. Germline CDR1 SEHNR, CDR2 FQNEAQ (reference sequence). V lost 3 bases and J 3 bases, leaving 15 bases between the germline ends.

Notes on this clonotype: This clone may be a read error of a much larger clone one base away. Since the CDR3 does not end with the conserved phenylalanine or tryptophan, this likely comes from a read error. The CDR3 here is CASSPHSGRRGETQYL. CDR3 in DNA: TGTGCCAGCAGCCCCCATAGCGGGAGACGGGGAGAGACCCAGTACCTC. The J gene is TRBJ2-5, the V gene TRBV7-2; 9 nucleotides match TRBD2. The germline CDR1 and CDR2 sequences are SGHTA and FQGNSA. The V segment lost 5 bases and the J segment 4 bases; nucleotides outside the gene matches: 11. This CDR3 has 16 residues.

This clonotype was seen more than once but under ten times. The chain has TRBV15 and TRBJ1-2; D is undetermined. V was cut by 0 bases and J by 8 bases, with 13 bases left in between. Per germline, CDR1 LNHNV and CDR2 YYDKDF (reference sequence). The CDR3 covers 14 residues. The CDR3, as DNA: TGTGCCACCAGCAGAGATCGAGGTCCTGAAGGCTACACCTTC. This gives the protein CATSRDRGPEGYTF. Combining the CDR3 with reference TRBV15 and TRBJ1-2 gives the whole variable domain DAMVIQNPRYQVTQFGKPVTLSCSQTLNHNVMYWYQQKSSQAPKLLFHYYDKDFNNEADTPDNFQSRRPNTSFCFLDIRSPGLGDTAMYLCATSRDRGPEGYTFGSGTRLTVV.

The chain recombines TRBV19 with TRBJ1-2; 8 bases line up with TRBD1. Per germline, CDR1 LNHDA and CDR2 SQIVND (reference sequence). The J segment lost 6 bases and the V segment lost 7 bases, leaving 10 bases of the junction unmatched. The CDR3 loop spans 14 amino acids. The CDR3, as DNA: TGTGCCAGTACCACTCGGTCAGGGGGCGATGGCTACACCTTC. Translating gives CASTTRSGGDGYTF.

CDR3 in DNA: TGCAGTGCTAGAATTGGGGGTTATGGCTACACCTTC. Residues: CSARIGGYGYTF. This chain links TRBV20-1 with TRBJ1-2, with D perhaps TRBD1 (5 bases). Per the germline V gene, CDR1 is DFQATT and CDR2 is SNEGSKA (reference sequence). The CDR3 consists of 12 residues. V was clipped by 2 bases and J by 5 bases, with 9 bases between them.

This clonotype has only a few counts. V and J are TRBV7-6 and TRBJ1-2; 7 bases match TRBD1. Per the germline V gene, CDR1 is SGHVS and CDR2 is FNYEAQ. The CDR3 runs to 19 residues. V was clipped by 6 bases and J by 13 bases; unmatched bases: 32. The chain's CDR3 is CASSPNYRGPETPGSAVTF. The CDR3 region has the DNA TGTGCCAGCAGTCCCAACTACAGGGGACCCGAAACCCCGGGTAGTGCGGTCACCTTC.

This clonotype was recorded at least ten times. As DNA, the CDR3 is TGTGCCAGCAGCCAGTGGGGAAACACCGGGGAGCTGTTTTTT. This gives the protein CASSQWGNTGELFF. This chain connects TRBV7-2 to TRBJ2-2; D is undetermined. The CDR3 is 14 amino acids. The V gene's germline CDR1 is SGHTA and CDR2 FQGNSA. Between the trimmed V and J ends, which lost 5 bases and 2 bases, there was a span of 9 bases.

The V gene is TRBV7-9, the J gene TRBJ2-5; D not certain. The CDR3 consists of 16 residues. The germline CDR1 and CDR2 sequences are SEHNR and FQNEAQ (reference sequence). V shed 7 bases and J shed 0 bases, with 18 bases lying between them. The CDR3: CASTGPAAEYQETQYF. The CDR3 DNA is TGTGCCAGCACCGGGCCTGCGGCCGAGTACCAAGAGACCCAGTACTTC.